This T cell receptor beta chain was profiled in a study of CD8+CD57+ T cells in acquired aplastic anemia. Turning to the study itself: CD4+ and CD8+ cells, once sorted, gave DNA averaging around 3.2 ug.

The germline CDR1 and CDR2 sequences are MNHNS and SASEGT. The CDR3 runs to 15 residues. V gave up 5 bases and J gave up 7 bases, with 21 bases separating them. Ten or more counts support this clonotype. Its antigen remains unknown. Study findings and constraints: Common to patients and controls were roughly 30 CD8+ CDR3 sequences. Patients and controls were not found to differ significantly in CD8+ Simpson's diversity.

Researchers used genomic DNA as the template to profile TCR beta VDJ and CDR3. TCRdb re-called the reads through MiXCR, storing one row per CDR3 protein. The data hold hundreds of thousands of distinct CDR3 sequences, with 50% to 70% observed a single time. The V gene is TRBV6-1, the J gene TRBJ2-7; perhaps TRBD1 as D (5 bases). Sequenced: sorted CD4+, CD8+, or CD8+CD57+ T cells (not recorded which) from PBMCs. The sequence derives from a human donor with severe aplastic anemia or a healthy control (not recorded which). CDR3 loop: CASSPRQSGYWEQYF. CDR3 in DNA: TGTGCCAGCAGTCCCCGACAGTCTGGGTACTGGGAGCAGTACTTC.